The 27 T cell receptor beta chains below come from one sample, sequenced in a study of long-term antiretroviral therapy in people with HIV. The assay used was immunoSEQ (version v3.0), run at survey level. Data came from immunoSEQ multiplex PCR; TCRdb stores just in-frame clones and leaves some out. The sample includes under 30,000 clones, about 86% of them seen just once. Here the sequenced sample was unsorted PBMCs, taken 1.9 years after starting antiretroviral therapy. The receptor source for this set is a young woman with HIV.

CDR3 loop: CSVGGVTEAFF. Written as DNA, the CDR3 is TGCAGCGTGGGGGGGGTCACTGAAGCTTTCTTT. V and J are TRBV29-1 and TRBJ1-1; TRBD1 is a possible D gene (5 bases). Germline CDR1 and CDR2: SQVTM and ANQGSEA. CDR3 length: 11 amino acids. The V end was cut by 6 bases, the J end by 4 bases, with 9 bases between.

This clone was counted between two and nine times. The chain couples TRBV4-2 to TRBJ2-7; 8 nucleotides agree with TRBD2. The CDR3 runs 20 residues. The ends lost 6 bases at V and 4 bases at J; junction bases unmatched: 26. CDR1 and CDR2 from the germline V gene are LGHNA and YNFKEQ. In nucleotides, the CDR3 is TGTGCCAGCAGGGATCCGGGACTGGTCTACCGCTCGGGACTAGGGTACGAGCAGTACGTC. Amino acid sequence: CASRDPGLVYRSGLGYEQYV.

CDR3 in amino acids: CATTGTPSYEQYV. The CDR3 nucleotides read TGTGCCACCACGGGTACCCCCTCCTACGAGCAGTACGTC. This chain joins TRBV6-1 and TRBJ2-7; D is unclear. The CDR3 sequence is 13 residues long. With 10 bases removed from V and 0 bases from J, the gap between germline ends came to 13 bases. Germline values: CDR1 MNHNS, CDR2 SASEGT.

In this sample, this clone turned up once. The rearrangement links TRBV5-1 to TRBJ1-1, with D possibly TRBD1 on 5 matching bases. CDR3 length equals 12 residues. Per the germline V gene, CDR1 is SGHRS and CDR2 is YFSETQ. The V gene lost 4 bases and the J gene lost 1 base, with 5 bases spanning the gap. DNA for the CDR3: TGCGCCAGCAGCGGGGCGAACACTGAAGCTTTCTTT. Residues: CASSGANTEAFF.

This clone turned up a few times. The chain carries TRBV5-1 and TRBJ1-2, with D possibly matching TRBD1 (6 bases). The CDR3 has 14 amino acids. V lost 6 bases and J 4 bases, leaving 16 bases between the germline ends. CDR1 and CDR2 (germline): SGHRS, YFSETQ. This CDR3 reads CASTSGDRAYGYTF. The CDR3 DNA sequence: TGCGCCAGCACCTCAGGGGATAGGGCCTATGGCTACACCTTC.

This chain joins TRBV7-2 and TRBJ2-1; 11 bases fit TRBD2. The CDR3 runs to 17 residues. Trimming cost V 5 bases and J 5 bases; bases outside gene matches: 11. CDR1 and CDR2 from the germline V gene are SGHTA and FQGNSA. CDR3 residues: CASSPYTRLAGNNEQFF. The DNA for the CDR3 is TGTGCCAGCAGCCCATATACCCGACTAGCGGGGAACAATGAGCAGTTCTTC.

The CDR3 DNA is TGTGCCAGTAGTATAGTGGGGGCAGAGACCCAGTACTTC. Translated, it gives CASSIVGAETQYF. The chain recombines TRBV19 with TRBJ2-5, with D possibly being TRBD1 (6 bases). The CDR3 runs 13 residues. Germline lookup yields CDR1 LNHDA and CDR2 SQIVND (reference sequence). The V end was cut by 1 base, the J end by 4 bases, with 7 bases between. The entire variable domain, with the rest obtained from reference TRBV19 and TRBJ2-5, is as follows: DGGITQSPKYLFRKEGQNVTLSCEQNLNHDAMYWYRQDPGQGLRLIYYSQIVNDFQKGDIAEGYSVSREKKESFPLTVTSAQKNPTAFYLCASSIVGAETQYFGPGTRLLVL.

The J gene is TRBJ1-3, the V gene TRBV10-3; D possibly corresponds to TRBD1 (6 bases). Trimming took 5 bases from V and 6 from J, leaving 14 bases between them. This CDR3 comprises 14 residues. The germline gives CDR1 ENHRY, CDR2 SYGVKD. This CDR3 is CAISRQAGENTIYF. The CDR3 DNA is TGTGCCATCAGTAGACAGGCAGGGGAAAACACCATATATTTT.

V and J are TRBV7-3 and TRBJ2-2; no reliable D call. Germline V lookup: CDR1 SGHTA, CDR2 FQGTGA. V lost 4 bases to trimming and J lost 8 bases, with 8 bases between them. CDR3 length: 12 amino acids. In DNA, the CDR3 is TGTGCCAGCAGCTCCAACAAAGGGGAGCTGTTTTTT. This codes for CASSSNKGELFF.

The J gene is TRBJ2-1, the V gene TRBV25-1, with a possible D match to TRBD1 (6 bases). Trimming shortened V by 3 bases and J by 6 bases, and 15 bases separated the two germline ends. This CDR3 comprises 15 residues. From germline, CDR1 is MGHDK and CDR2 SYGVNS. The CDR3 DNA reads TGTGCCAGCAGTGACCACTTCGGACAGAGCAATGAGCAGTTCTTC. As protein: CASSDHFGQSNEQFF.

The genes are TRBV28 and TRBJ1-1, with D maybe TRBD1 (6 bases). The V gene's germline CDR1 is MDHEN and CDR2 SYDVKM. V was clipped by 3 bases and J by 4 bases, with 27 bases between them. The length of the CDR3 is 19 residues. CDR3 sequence: CASSFGQGKMWVVGTEAFF. Here the CDR3 DNA reads TGTGCCAGCAGTTTTGGGCAGGGGAAGATGTGGGTTGTGGGCACTGAAGCTTTCTTT.

V and J are TRBV6-5 and TRBJ1-2, with 9 bases fitting TRBD1. Unmatched junction bases numbered 5, after V lost 8 bases and J lost 7 bases. The CDR3 is 12 residues long. Germline values: CDR1 MNHEY, CDR2 SVGAGI. The CDR3 bases are TGTGCCAGCGGTAACAGGGGGCTTGGCTACACCTTC. As protein: CASGNRGLGYTF.

V usage is TRBV10-2 and J usage is TRBJ2-5; 14 bases match TRBD2. Trimming at V came to 2 bases and at J to 1 base, leaving 0 bases not matched to a gene. The CDR3 has 16 amino acids. Looked up from germline, CDR1 is WSHSY and CDR2 is SAAADI. The CDR3 coding sequence is TGCGCCAGCAGTGAGGGACTAGCGGGGGGCCAAGAGACCCAGTACTTC. Encoded protein: CASSEGLAGGQETQYF.

The V and J genes are TRBV5-1 and TRBJ2-3; D unresolved. There are 15 residues in the CDR3. V lost 4 bases to trimming and J lost 0 bases, with 12 bases between them. The germline CDR1 and CDR2 sequences are SGHRS and YFSETQ. The CDR3 loop is CASSPGVTSTDTQYF. The DNA of the CDR3 is TGCGCCAGCAGCCCAGGAGTAACTAGCACAGATACGCAGTATTTT.

The table lists this clone with a few counts. The chain carries TRBV7-7 and TRBJ2-5; D is uncertain. The germline gives CDR1 SSHAT, CDR2 FNYEAQ (reference sequence). The V end lost 10 bases, the J end lost 5 bases, and 17 bases lay between the germline ends. The CDR3 loop spans 13 amino acids. The CDR3 loop is CATRLGPSETQYF. CDR3 DNA: TGTGCCACCCGGCTGGGCCCTTCCGAGACCCAGTACTTC.

By share of the sample, this clone is medium-sized. The genes are TRBV11-2 and TRBJ2-3; D possibly corresponds to TRBD2 (5 bases). Trimming shortened V by 3 bases and J by 1 base, and 11 bases separated the two germline ends. The V gene's germline CDR1 is SGHAT and CDR2 FQNNGV. The CDR3 has 15 amino acids. The CDR3 DNA reads as TGTGCCAGCAGCTTCTCCCGGGGTGGCACAGATACGCAGTATTTT. This gives the protein CASSFSRGGTDTQYF.

This chain joins TRBV2 and TRBJ1-2, with TRBD1 matching over 8 bases. Germline V gene sequence: CDR1 SNHLY, CDR2 FYNNEI. V shed 11 bases and J 8 bases; nucleotides not matched to a gene: 13. The CDR3 runs to 13 residues. Here the CDR3 reads CARALQGERGYTF. Here the CDR3 DNA reads TGTGCCCGAGCATTACAGGGGGAAAGAGGCTACACCTTC.

V and J are TRBV6-1 and TRBJ1-2; maybe TRBD1 (6 bases). This CDR3 has 15 residues. V lost 10 bases and J 4 bases, leaving 22 bases between the germline ends. Germline loops: CDR1 MNHNS, CDR2 SASEGT. The CDR3 sequence: CATLPYRVKIYGYTF. The CDR3 region has the DNA TGTGCCACCCTACCCTACAGGGTCAAGATCTATGGCTACACCTTC.

The V gene is TRBV10-3, the J gene TRBJ1-1; D ambiguous. The CDR3 is 15 residues long. Deletions cut 3 bases from V and 3 bases from J, with 14 bases between. The germline gives CDR1 ENHRY, CDR2 SYGVKD. The CDR3 coding sequence is TGTGCCATCAGTGATCCGCTGGGAGCCGACACTGAAGCTTTCTTT. This translates into CAISDPLGADTEAFF.

The genes are TRBV11-2 and TRBJ2-2; D may match TRBD1 or TRBD2 (5 bases each). The CDR3 loop spans 15 amino acids. V was trimmed by 0 bases and J by 1 base, leaving 6 bases between them. Germline V CDR1 and CDR2: SGHAT, FQNNGV. The CDR3 loop reads CASSLEGRNTGELFF. CDR3 nucleotide sequence: TGTGCCAGCAGCTTAGAGGGACGGAACACCGGGGAGCTGTTTTTT.

The chain combines TRBV19 with TRBJ2-7; 7 bases match TRBD2. V lost 6 bases to trimming and J lost 1 base; unmatched junction nucleotides: 12. The CDR3 has 16 residues. Germline lookup yields CDR1 LNHDA and CDR2 SQIVND (reference sequence). CDR3 sequence (DNA): TGTGCCAGTAGCTCGGGCCTCAGCGGGGAGTCCTACGAGCAGTACTTC. Amino acids: CASSSGLSGESYEQYF.

This chain links TRBV5-1 with TRBJ1-2; unclear D gene. The V and J ends lost 0 bases and 6 bases respectively, with 12 bases between them. The germline CDR1 and CDR2 sequences are SGHRS and YFSETQ. The CDR3 extends over 14 amino acids. The DNA of the CDR3 is TGCGCCAGCAGCTTGGGAGGGTTTCAAGATGGCTACACCTTC. It codes for CASSLGGFQDGYTF.

This chain links TRBV11-2 with TRBJ2-5; 12 bases align to TRBD2. V lost 2 bases to trimming and J lost 4 bases; unmatched junction nucleotides: 14. In germline, CDR1 is SGHAT, CDR2 FQNNGV. The CDR3 loop spans 19 amino acids. The DNA for the CDR3 is TGTGCCAGCAGCTTACACAGGGGGCTAGCGGGGGGGCCACGAGAGACCCAGTACTTC. Amino acids: CASSLHRGLAGGPRETQYF.

The rearrangement links TRBV2 to TRBJ1-6; a weak D match, TRBD1 (5 bases). This CDR3 has 16 amino acids. Germline V gene data show CDR1 as SNHLY and CDR2 as FYNNEI. V lost 2 bases and J 7 bases, leaving 15 bases between the germline ends. Here the CDR3 DNA reads TGTGCCAGCAGTGAATCAGCGGGGGTAGGGAATTCACCCCTCCACTTT. This translates into CASSESAGVGNSPLHF.

This clone occurred a few times. The rearrangement uses TRBV19 and TRBJ2-2; possible D gene TRBD1, 6 bases. CDR3 size: 14 residues. Germline V gene sequence: CDR1 LNHDA, CDR2 SQIVND (reference sequence). Trimming removed 6 bases from V and 3 bases from J, with 11 bases in between. CDR3 coding DNA: TGTGCCAGTAGACTGCAGGGGTACACCGGGGAGCTGTTTTTT. Translation gives CASRLQGYTGELFF. Looking up the rest from reference TRBV19 and TRBJ2-2 gives the full variable domain: DGGITQSPKYLFRKEGQNVTLSCEQNLNHDAMYWYRQDPGQGLRLIYYSQIVNDFQKGDIAEGYSVSREKKESFPLTVTSAQKNPTAFYLCASRLQGYTGELFFGEGSRLTVL.

This clone was detected only a few times. The rearrangement joins TRBV4-1 to TRBJ1-2; no reliable D call. Germline CDR1 is MGHRA and CDR2 is YSYEKL. The V gene lost 0 bases and the J gene lost 4 bases, with 9 bases spanning the gap. CDR3 length: 14 residues. This CDR3 is CASSQDRAAYGYTF. For the CDR3, the DNA is TGCGCCAGCAGCCAAGATCGCGCTGCCTATGGCTACACCTTC.

The J gene is TRBJ2-2, the V gene TRBV5-6; 8 bases are a match to TRBD2. The CDR3 has 15 amino acids. V shed 4 bases and J 2 bases; nucleotides not matched to a gene: 4. Germline V lookup: CDR1 SGHDT, CDR2 YYEEEE. The CDR3 region is CASSDSGANTGELFF. DNA for the CDR3: TGTGCCAGCAGCGATAGCGGGGCTAACACCGGGGAGCTGTTTTTT.